This T cell receptor (beta chain) originates from a study of identical twins. Findings and limits, study-wide: Invariant populations such as MAIT and iNKT cells could partly muddle zero-insertion analyses. Reduced insertions were recorded for abundant cord blood beta clonotypes, with no such pattern in memory repertoires. Twin-shared out-of-frame alpha sequences were enriched for low generation probability.

As concerns this clonotype: Its target is unknown.

Template switching supplied a universal primer site; unique molecular identifiers were carried on the cDNA. Each CDR3 protein is one row after TCRdb ran MiXCR on the 5' RACE reads. In the table there are more than 650,000 distinct CDR3 sequences, around 6% of which are singletons. The length of the CDR3 is 19 residues. J lost 1 base, V lost 2 bases, and 10 bases had no gene match. Per germline, CDR1 MNHEY and CDR2 SVGAGI. This sequence originates from a man younger than 30 in good health. The chain uses TRBV6-5 and TRBJ2-5, with 13 bases that match TRBD2. Source material: naive T cells sorted from blood. The CDR3 DNA sequence: TGTGCCAGCAGTTACCTCGGACTAGCGGGAGTTTCTGGCCAAGAGACCCAGTACTTC. Translation gives CASSYLGLAGVSGQETQYF.